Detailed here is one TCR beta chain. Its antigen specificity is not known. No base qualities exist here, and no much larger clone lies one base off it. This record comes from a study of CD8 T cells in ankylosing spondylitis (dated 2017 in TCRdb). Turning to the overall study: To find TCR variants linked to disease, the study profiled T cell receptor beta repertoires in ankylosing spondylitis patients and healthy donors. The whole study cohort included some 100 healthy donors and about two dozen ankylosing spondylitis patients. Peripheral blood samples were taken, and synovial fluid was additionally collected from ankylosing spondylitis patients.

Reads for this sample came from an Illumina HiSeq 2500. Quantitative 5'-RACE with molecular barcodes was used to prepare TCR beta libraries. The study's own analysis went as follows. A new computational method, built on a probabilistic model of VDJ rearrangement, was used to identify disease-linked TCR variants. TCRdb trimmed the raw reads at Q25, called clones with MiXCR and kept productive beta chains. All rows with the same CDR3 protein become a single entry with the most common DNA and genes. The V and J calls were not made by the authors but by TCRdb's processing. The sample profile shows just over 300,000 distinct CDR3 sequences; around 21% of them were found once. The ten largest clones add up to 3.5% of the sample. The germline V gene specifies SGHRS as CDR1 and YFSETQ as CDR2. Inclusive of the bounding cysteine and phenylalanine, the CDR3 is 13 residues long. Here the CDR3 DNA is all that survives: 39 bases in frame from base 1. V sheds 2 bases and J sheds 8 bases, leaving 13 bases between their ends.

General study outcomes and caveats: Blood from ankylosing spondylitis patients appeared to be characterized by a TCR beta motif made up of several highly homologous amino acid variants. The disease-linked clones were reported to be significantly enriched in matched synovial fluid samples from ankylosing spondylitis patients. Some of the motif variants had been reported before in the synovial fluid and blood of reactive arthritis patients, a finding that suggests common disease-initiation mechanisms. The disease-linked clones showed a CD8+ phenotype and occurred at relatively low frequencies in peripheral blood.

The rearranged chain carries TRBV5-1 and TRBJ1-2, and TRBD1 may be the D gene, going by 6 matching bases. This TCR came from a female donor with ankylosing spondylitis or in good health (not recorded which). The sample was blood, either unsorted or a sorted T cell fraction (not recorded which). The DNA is TGCGCCAGCAGCTTTGAGGCAGGGGACGGCTACACCTTC. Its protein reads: CASSFEAGDGYTF. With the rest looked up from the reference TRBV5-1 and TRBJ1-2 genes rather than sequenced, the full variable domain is KAGVTQTPRYLIKTRGQQVTLSCSPISGHRSVSWYQQTPGQGLQFLFEYFSETQRNKGNFPGRFSGRQFSNSRSEMNVSTLELGDSALYLCASSFEAGDGYTFGSGTRLTVV.